This TCR beta chain was captured by sequencing in a study of identifying expanded T cells in peripheral blood. Trimming stripped 2 bases from V and 2 bases from J, with 5 bases between. The length of the CDR3 is 13 residues. Germline CDR1 and CDR2: MNHNS and SASEGT. Some clones are missing from TCRdb's copy, which holds only in-frame ones; the method was immunoSEQ multiplex PCR. The table lists about 100,000 clones, 88% of them singletons, with about 5.5% in the top ten. During the collection period, no donor immune events like infections were recorded. Concerning this clone: The antigen is not known.

Broader study findings: Two-week clone count variance significantly increased as total template count grew. Over approximately two and four weeks, about 15 and 19 clones changed, versus approximately 1.2 between replicates.

The source of this sequence is a person between 18 and 69 years old in good health. The source material was blood. The chain combines TRBV6-1 with TRBJ2-3; D remains ambiguous. This chain's CDR3 is CASSERPTDTQYF. CDR3 nucleotide sequence: TGTGCCAGCAGTGAAAGACCCACAGATACGCAGTATTTT.